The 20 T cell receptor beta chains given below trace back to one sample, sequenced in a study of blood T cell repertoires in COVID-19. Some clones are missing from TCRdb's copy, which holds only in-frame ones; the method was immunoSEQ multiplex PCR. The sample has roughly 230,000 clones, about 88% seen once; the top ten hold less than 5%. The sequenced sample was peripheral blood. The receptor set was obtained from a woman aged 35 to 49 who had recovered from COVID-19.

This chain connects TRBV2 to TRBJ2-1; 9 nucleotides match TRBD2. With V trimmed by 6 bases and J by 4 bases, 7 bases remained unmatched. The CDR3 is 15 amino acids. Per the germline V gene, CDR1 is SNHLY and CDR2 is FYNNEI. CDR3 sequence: CASSPTSGDYNEQFF. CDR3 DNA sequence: TGTGCCAGCAGCCCGACTAGCGGTGATTACAATGAGCAGTTCTTC.

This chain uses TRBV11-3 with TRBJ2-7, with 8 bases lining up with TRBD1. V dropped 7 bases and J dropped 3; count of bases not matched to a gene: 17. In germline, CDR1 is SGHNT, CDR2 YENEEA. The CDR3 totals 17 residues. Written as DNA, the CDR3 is TGTGCCAGCAACCCCCCCTATTGGACAGGGTCGTTCTACGAGCAGTACGTC. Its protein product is CASNPPYWTGSFYEQYV.

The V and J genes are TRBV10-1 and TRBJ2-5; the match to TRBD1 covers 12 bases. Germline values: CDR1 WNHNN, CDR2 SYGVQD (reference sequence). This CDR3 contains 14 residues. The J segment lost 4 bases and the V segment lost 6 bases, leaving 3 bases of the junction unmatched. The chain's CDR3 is CASSPGQGAETQYF. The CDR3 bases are TGCGCCAGCAGCCCGGGACAGGGGGCAGAGACCCAGTACTTC.

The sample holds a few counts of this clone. The CDR3, as DNA: TGCGCCAGCAGCTTGGCCGGGAGATACGATACGCAGTATTTT. Amino acid sequence: CASSLAGRYDTQYF. J is TRBJ2-3 and V is TRBV5-1, with D possibly being TRBD2 (6 bases). CDR1 SGHRS and CDR2 YFSETQ come from the germline V gene. The CDR3 extends over 14 amino acids. Trimming shortened V by 0 bases and J by 6 bases, and 11 bases separated the two germline ends.

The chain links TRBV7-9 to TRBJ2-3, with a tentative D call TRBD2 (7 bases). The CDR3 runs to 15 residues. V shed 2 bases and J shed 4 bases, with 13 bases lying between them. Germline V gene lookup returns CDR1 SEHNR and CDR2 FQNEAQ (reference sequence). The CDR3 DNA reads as TGTGCCAGCAGCTTATTCGGCGGGGGCGCAGATACGCAGTATTTT. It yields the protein CASSLFGGGADTQYF.

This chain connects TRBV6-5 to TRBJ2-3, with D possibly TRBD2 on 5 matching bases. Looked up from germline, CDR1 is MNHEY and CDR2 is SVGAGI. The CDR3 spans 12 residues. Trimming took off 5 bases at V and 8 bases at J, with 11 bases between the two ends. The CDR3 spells CASSPDSGTQYF. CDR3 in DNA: TGTGCCAGCAGTCCGGACTCCGGTACGCAGTATTTT.

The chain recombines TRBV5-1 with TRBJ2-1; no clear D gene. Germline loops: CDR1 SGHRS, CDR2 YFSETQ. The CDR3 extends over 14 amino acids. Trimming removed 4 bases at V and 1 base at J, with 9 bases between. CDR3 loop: CASSTGESYNEQFF. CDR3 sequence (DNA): TGCGCCAGCAGCACGGGTGAGTCCTACAATGAGCAGTTCTTC.

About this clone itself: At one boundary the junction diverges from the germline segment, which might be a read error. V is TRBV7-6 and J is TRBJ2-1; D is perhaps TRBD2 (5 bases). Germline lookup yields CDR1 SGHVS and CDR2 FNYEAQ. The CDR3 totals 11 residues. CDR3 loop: CASSLERELFF. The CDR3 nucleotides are TGTGCCAGCAGCTTAGAGAGGGAGCTGTTCTTC. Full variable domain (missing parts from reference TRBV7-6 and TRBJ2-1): GAGVSQSPRYKVTKRGQDVALRCDPISGHVSLYWYRQALGQGPEFLTYFNYEAQQDKSGLPNDRFSAERPEGSISTLTIQRTEQRDSAMYRCASSLERELFFGPGTRLTVL.

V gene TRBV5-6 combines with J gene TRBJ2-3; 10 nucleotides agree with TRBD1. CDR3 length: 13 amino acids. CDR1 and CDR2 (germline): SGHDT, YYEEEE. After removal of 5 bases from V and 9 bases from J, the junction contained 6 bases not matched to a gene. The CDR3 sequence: CASRPGQGTTQYF. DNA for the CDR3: TGTGCCAGCAGACCGGGACAGGGGACGACGCAGTATTTT.

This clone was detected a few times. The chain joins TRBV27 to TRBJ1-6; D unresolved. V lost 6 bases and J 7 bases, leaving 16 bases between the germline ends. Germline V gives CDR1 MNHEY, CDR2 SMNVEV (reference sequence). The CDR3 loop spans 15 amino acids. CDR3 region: CASRTEERLNSPLHF. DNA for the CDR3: TGTGCCAGCAGAACGGAAGAGAGACTGAATTCACCCCTCCACTTT.

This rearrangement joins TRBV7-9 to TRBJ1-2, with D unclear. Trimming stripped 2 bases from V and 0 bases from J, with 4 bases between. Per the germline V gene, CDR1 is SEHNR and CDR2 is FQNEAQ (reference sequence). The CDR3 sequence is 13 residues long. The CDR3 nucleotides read TGTGCCAGCAGCTTAAGCACTAACTATGGCTACACCTTC. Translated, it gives CASSLSTNYGYTF.

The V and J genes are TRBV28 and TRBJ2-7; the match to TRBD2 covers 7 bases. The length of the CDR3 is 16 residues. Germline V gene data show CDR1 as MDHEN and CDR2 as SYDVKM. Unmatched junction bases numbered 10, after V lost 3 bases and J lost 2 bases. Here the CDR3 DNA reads TGTGCCAGCAGTTTGGAGTTTGGGACTACGACCTACGAGCAGTACTTC. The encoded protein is CASSLEFGTTTYEQYF.

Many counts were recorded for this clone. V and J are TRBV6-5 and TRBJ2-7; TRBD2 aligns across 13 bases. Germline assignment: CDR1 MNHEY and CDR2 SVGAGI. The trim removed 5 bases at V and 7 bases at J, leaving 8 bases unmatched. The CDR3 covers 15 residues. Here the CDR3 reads CASSPGLAGVGEQYV. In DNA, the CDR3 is TGTGCCAGCAGTCCCGGACTAGCGGGAGTAGGAGAGCAGTACGTC.

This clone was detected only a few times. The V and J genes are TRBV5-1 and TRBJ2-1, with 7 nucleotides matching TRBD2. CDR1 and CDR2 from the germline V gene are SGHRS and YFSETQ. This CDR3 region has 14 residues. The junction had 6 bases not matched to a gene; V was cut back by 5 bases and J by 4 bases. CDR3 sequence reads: CASRGAGVYNEQFF. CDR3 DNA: TGCGCCAGCAGAGGCGCGGGGGTATACAATGAGCAGTTCTTC.

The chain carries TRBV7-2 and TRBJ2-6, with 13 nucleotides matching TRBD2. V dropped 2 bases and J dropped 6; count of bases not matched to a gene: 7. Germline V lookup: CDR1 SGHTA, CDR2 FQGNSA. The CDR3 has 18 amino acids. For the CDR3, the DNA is TGTGCCAGCAGCTTATTCTTACTAGCGGGAGGGCAGGCCAACGTCCTGACTTTC. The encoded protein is CASSLFLLAGGQANVLTF. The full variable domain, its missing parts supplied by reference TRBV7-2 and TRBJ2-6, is GAGVSQSPSNKVTEKGKDVELRCDPISGHTALYWYRQSLGQGLEFLIYFQGNSAPDKSGLPSDRFSAERTGGSVSTLTIQRTQQEDSAVYLCASSLFLLAGGQANVLTFGAGSRLTVL.

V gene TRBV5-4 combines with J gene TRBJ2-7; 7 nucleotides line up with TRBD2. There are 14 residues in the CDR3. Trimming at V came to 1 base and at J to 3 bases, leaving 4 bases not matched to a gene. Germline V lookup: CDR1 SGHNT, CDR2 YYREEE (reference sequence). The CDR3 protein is CASSLIGGNYEQYF. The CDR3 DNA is TGTGCCAGCAGCTTGATCGGGGGGAACTACGAGCAGTACTTC. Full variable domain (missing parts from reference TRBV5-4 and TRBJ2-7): ETGVTQSPTHLIKTRGQQVTLRCSSQSGHNTVSWYQQALGQGPQFIFQYYREEENGRGNFPPRFSGLQFPNYSSELNVNALELDDSALYLCASSLIGGNYEQYFGPGTRLTVT.

The CDR3 loop reads CAWNDRGNEKLFF. CDR3 in DNA: TGTGCCTGGAATGACAGGGGGAATGAAAAACTGTTTTTT. The chain is built from TRBV30 and TRBJ1-4; 9 bases align to TRBD1. The junction had 2 bases not matched to a gene; V was cut back by 4 bases and J by 5 bases. This CDR3 is built from 13 residues. Looked up from germline, CDR1 is GTSNPN and CDR2 is SVGIG (reference sequence). Based on the CDR3 plus reference TRBV30 and TRBJ1-4, the full variable domain is SQTIHQWPATLVQPVGSPLSLECTVEGTSNPNLYWYRQAAGRGLQLLFYSVGIGQISSEVPQNLSASRPQDRQFILSSKKLLLSDSGFYLCAWNDRGNEKLFFGSGTQLSVL.

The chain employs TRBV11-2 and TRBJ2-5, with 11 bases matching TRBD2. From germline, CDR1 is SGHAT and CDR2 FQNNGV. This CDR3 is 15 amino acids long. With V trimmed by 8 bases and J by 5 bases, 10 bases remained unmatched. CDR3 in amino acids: CASRKLAGDRETQYF. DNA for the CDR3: TGTGCCAGCCGCAAACTAGCGGGAGATAGGGAGACCCAGTACTTC.

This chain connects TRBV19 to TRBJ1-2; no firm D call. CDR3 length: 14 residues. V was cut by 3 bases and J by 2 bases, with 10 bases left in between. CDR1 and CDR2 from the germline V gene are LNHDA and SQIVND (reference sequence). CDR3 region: CASSMSGENYGYTF. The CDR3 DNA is TGTGCCAGTAGTATGAGCGGGGAAAACTATGGCTACACCTTC.

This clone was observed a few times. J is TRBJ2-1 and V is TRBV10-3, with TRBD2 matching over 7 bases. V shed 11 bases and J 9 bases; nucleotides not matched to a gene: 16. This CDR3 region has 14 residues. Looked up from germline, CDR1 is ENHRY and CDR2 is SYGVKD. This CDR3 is CASGLEGGPGEQFF. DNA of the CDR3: TGTGCCTCAGGACTTGAGGGAGGGCCTGGTGAGCAGTTCTTC.